A single T cell receptor beta chain is shown here with its context. Its antigen remains unidentified. Base quality data are lacking; no much larger clone is found one base away. The entire isolated RNA was reverse transcribed using the High Capacity cDNA Reverse Transcription Kit, and thus expressed TCRB transcripts were sequenced. Deep immunoSEQ sequencing was applied to naive, central memory and regulatory T cell samples, giving an average of about 3.57 million total reads per sample. Sorted cells were lysed in RLT buffer and RNA was extracted with DNase-treated RNeasy Micro or Mini kits, depending on cell number. Each cell subset was processed on its own to prevent cross-contamination, while patient and healthy donor samples were processed together. TCRB sequences were amplified from cDNA with the immunoSEQ multiplex PCR, producing 87-bp fragments spanning the CDR3 region. Sequencing of the amplicons was performed on the Illumina HiSeq platform. As for how the authors treated the data: PCR bias was corrected computationally using synthetic template baselines, and reads within Hamming distance 2 were collapsed, with unmergeable singletons discarded. Reads were aligned against IMGT so that V, D and J genes, CDR3 length and insertions or deletions at six rearrangement sites could be assigned. Within each subset, clonotype counts were normalized to the number of sorted cells before true diversity and Gini coefficients were calculated with the tcR R package. The overlap coefficient, calculated on TCRB nucleotide sequences, was used to quantify repertoire sharing. Sourced from immuneACCESS, this table was stored by TCRdb with only in-frame sequences that have V and J called. A share of the clones is absent; for the studies checked, an unresolved V gene accounts for under half, and the remainder has no known explanation. V, J and clone size reflect that table, while D and trimming were determined from the DNA. The sample contains about 44,000 clones, around 50% of them found a single time. The biggest ten clones account for approximately 2.1% of the sample.

The data were obtained in a study of beta chain features in type 1 diabetes (dated by TCRdb to 2016 to 2019). Describing the broader study: Mean age, gender distribution, total cell number and subset yield did not differ between patients and healthy donors. A total of under 120,000,000 sorted cells were examined across all samples, and RNA yield correlated strongly with the number of cells per subset. The study compared TCRB repertoires of sorted circulating CD4+ T cell subsets between recently diagnosed type 1 diabetes patients and matched healthy donors. Whereas all 30 or so donors provided naive and central memory subsets, regulatory and stem cell-like memory subsets were isolated from just 8 patients and roughly 8 healthy donors. The paper as a whole reports these results and caveats: Because cDNA was sequenced instead of genomic DNA, highly expressing activated cells could be over-represented, though the groups showed no difference in activation or CD3 levels. Shorter templates might be favored by PCR, yet because patient and control samples were amplified and corrected together, any such skew would affect both groups equally. In all four CD4+ subsets, TCRB CDR3 length was moderately but significantly shorter in type 1 diabetes patients. At VDJ recombination sites, type 1 diabetes patients had fewer insertions and more deleted nucleotides, which implies abnormalities in thymic rearrangement. Naive, central memory and regulatory TCRB repertoires appeared more similar among patients than among healthy donors. HLA sub-analyses involved small numbers of individuals, so any influence of HLA type on TCRB rearrangement remained unresolved.

Each donor gave one peripheral blood draw, approximately 110 mL on average, collected into heparinised tubes. Naive, central memory, regulatory and stem cell-like memory CD4+ T cells were sorted on a BD FACSAria II using a panel including CD45RO, CCR7, CD25, CD127, CD95 and CD27. All sorted populations exceeded 98% purity. Right away, PBMCs were isolated by Lymphoprep density gradient centrifugation and were stained directly, with no culture step. To minimize batch effects, samples were stained and sorted in pairs, one healthy donor with one patient per experiment. For CDR1 and CDR2, the germline V gene lists SGHTA and FQGNSA. The CDR3, from cysteine to phenylalanine, totals 14 residues. The sequence is cut down to CDR3 DNA, 42 bases in frame from base 1. The trim is 3 bases for V and 1 base for J, with a gap of 10 bases between the germline ends.

The receptor was derived from a woman between 18 and 29 years old in good health. Sequencing input: Tregs from blood. What this sample's cell subset or site label stands for: regulatory CD4+ T cells. The V and J segments used are TRBV7-2 and TRBJ2-7; the D gene is not confidently resolved. The sequenced DNA: TGTGCCAGCAGCTTGATGTCCAGGTCCTACGAGCAGTACTTC. It translates to CASSLMSRSYEQYF.